The 6 T cell receptor beta chains listed next were all sequenced from one sample in a study of cytomegalovirus exposure and HLA in healthy donors. With 60 Vbeta and 13 Jbeta primers, the PCR was carried out. Only in-frame clones appear in the TCRdb table, and some are missing; sequencing was by immunoSEQ multiplex PCR. The repertoire holds 110,000 or so clones, with roughly 80% as singletons. The specimen sequenced was PBMCs. These receptors all come from a woman aged 50 to 60 in good health and CMV-seropositive.

The chain uses TRBV6-5 and TRBJ2-2; D unresolved. Trimming stripped 8 bases from V and 4 bases from J, with 8 bases between. The CDR3 sequence is 12 residues long. CDR1 is MNHEY and CDR2 is SVGAGI in the germline V gene. CDR3 coding DNA: TGTGCCAGCTCTCCTCTCACCGGGGAGCTGTTTTTT. Residues: CASSPLTGELFF.

The chain employs TRBV5-4 and TRBJ2-1; 10 positions match TRBD1. The junction had 5 bases not matched to a gene; V was cut back by 4 bases and J by 4 bases. Germline CDR1 SGHNT, CDR2 YYREEE (reference sequence). The CDR3 runs to 15 residues. The CDR3 is CASSIRTGGYNEQFF. As DNA, the CDR3 is TGTGCCAGCAGCATCCGGACAGGGGGATACAATGAGCAGTTCTTC.

A single count supports this clone. This sequence joins TRBV6-6 and TRBJ1-6; the D is unclear. Germline CDR1 reads MNHNY; CDR2 reads SVGAGI (reference sequence). This CDR3 region has 15 residues. V was clipped by 5 bases and J by 4 bases, with 12 bases between them. The CDR3: CASSPPDGYNSPLHF. For the CDR3, the DNA is TGTGCCAGCAGTCCCCCCGACGGGTATAATTCACCCCTCCACTTT.

This clone was counted only a few times. This sequence joins TRBV18 and TRBJ1-2, with 7 nucleotides matching TRBD1. Germline lookup yields CDR1 KGHSH and CDR2 LQKENI. The CDR3 runs to 15 residues. V shed 5 bases, J shed 6 bases, and the junction held 12 bases outside the gene matches. For the CDR3, the DNA is TGTGCCAGCTCAACACGACAGGGTTGGCGAGATGGCTACACCTTC. The encoded protein is CASSTRQGWRDGYTF.

The CDR3 spells CASSIGTSGDEQFF. The CDR3, as DNA: TGTGCCAGTAGTATTGGGACTAGCGGCGATGAGCAGTTCTTC. The V and J genes are TRBV19 and TRBJ2-1; 11 bases are a match to TRBD2. Germline assignment: CDR1 LNHDA and CDR2 SQIVND (reference sequence). V gave up 3 bases and J gave up 8 bases; unmatched junction bases: 3. This CDR3 contains 14 residues.

The chain recombines TRBV4-1 with TRBJ2-3; tentative D call: TRBD1 (5 bases). V dropped 1 base and J dropped 4 bases, with 9 bases sitting between them. The CDR3 has 14 amino acids. The germline gives CDR1 MGHRA, CDR2 YSYEKL. The CDR3 loop reads CASSQGLGADTQYF. The CDR3 DNA reads TGCGCCAGCAGCCAAGGATTAGGGGCAGATACGCAGTATTTT.